Below are 10 T cell receptor beta chains sequenced from a single sample in a study of T-cell reconstitution after alpha-beta-depleted transplantation in children. A TCRbeta library incorporating unique molecular identifiers was prepared. TCRdb itself ran the PCR reads through MiXCR, one entry per CDR3 protein. The sample yields a few hundred thousand distinct CDR3 sequences, 10% to 15% seen once. The sequencing used PBMCs, mostly from graft donor cells, collected 360 days after TCRalphabeta/CD19-depleted stem cell transplant. The receptor source for this set is a male patient between 5 and 17 years old who had a stem cell transplant for acute myeloid leukemia, so the T cells may come from the graft donor.

Ten or more counts support this clonotype. The V gene is TRBV28, the J gene TRBJ2-1, with 9 bases that match TRBD2. V was pared by 3 bases and J by 2 bases, with 5 bases of the junction left unmatched. Germline CDR1 is MDHEN and CDR2 is SYDVKM. There are 16 residues in the CDR3. The CDR3 DNA reads TGTGCCAGCAGTTTCCGTAGCGGGAGCCCCTACAATGAGCAGTTCTTC. Translated, it gives CASSFRSGSPYNEQFF.

This clonotype was seen many times. This chain uses TRBV7-2 with TRBJ2-3, with D uncertain. Germline V gives CDR1 SGHTA, CDR2 FQGNSA. The V gene lost 9 bases and the J gene lost 1 base, with 5 bases spanning the gap. CDR3 size: 11 residues. CDR3 coding DNA: TGTGCCAGATCGGGCACAGATACGCAGTATTTT. This sequence encodes CARSGTDTQYF.

The table lists this clonotype with a few counts. This chain links TRBV18 with TRBJ2-3; no firm D call. This CDR3 has 14 residues. Germline V gives CDR1 KGHSH, CDR2 LQKENI. The V end lost 3 bases, the J end lost 2 bases, and 9 bases lay between the germline ends. DNA of the CDR3: TGTGCCAGCTCACCGCTCGATCTCACAGATACGCAGTATTTT. It encodes CASSPLDLTDTQYF. Together with reference TRBV18 and TRBJ2-3, the CDR3 gives the full variable domain: NAGVMQNPRHLVRRRGQEARLRCSPMKGHSHVYWYRQLPEEGLKFMVYLQKENIIDESGMPKERFSAEFPKEGPSILRIQQVVRGDSAAYFCASSPLDLTDTQYFGPGTRLTVL.

This clonotype was seen repeatedly, ten times or more. The chain carries TRBV14 and TRBJ2-5; TRBD2 agrees at 9 bases. The CDR3 length is 15 residues. Germline assignment: CDR1 SGHDN and CDR2 FVKESK. The V segment lost 4 bases and the J segment 7 bases; nucleotides outside the gene matches: 10. CDR3 DNA sequence: TGTGCCAGCAGCCCAGCGGCTAGCGGGATAGGGACCCAGTACTTC. Translating it yields CASSPAASGIGTQYF.

The sample holds a few counts of this clonotype. The chain employs TRBV15 and TRBJ2-7, with a weak D call TRBD2 (6 bases). The V gene's germline CDR1 is LNHNV and CDR2 YYDKDF (reference sequence). Trimming shortened V by 9 bases and J by 6 bases, and 21 bases separated the two germline ends. The CDR3 has 14 amino acids. The CDR3 coding sequence is TGTGCCACGGGGTATGGAGGGGCGCAAGGCGAGCAGTACTTC. This encodes CATGYGGAQGEQYF.

The table lists this clonotype with a few counts. The chain employs TRBV20-1 and TRBJ2-7; TRBD2 matches at 9 bases. The germline CDR1 and CDR2 sequences are DFQATT and SNEGSKA (reference sequence). V gave up 6 bases and J gave up 0 bases; unmatched junction bases: 9. The CDR3 spans 15 residues. This CDR3 is CSAIWVAGDSYEQYF. The CDR3 DNA is TGCAGTGCCATCTGGGTAGCGGGAGACTCCTACGAGCAGTACTTC.

The chain joins TRBV12-3 or TRBV12-4 to TRBJ2-5; TRBD2 matches 7 bases. The CDR3 covers 15 residues. J lost 1 base, V lost 6 bases, and 8 bases had no gene match. The CDR3 spells CASSPPGLVQETQYF. The CDR3 coding sequence is TGTGCCAGCAGCCCCCCTGGACTAGTCCAAGAGACCCAGTACTTC.

This clonotype was found a few times. The V call is TRBV6-1, the J call TRBJ1-4; 7 bases match TRBD1. The length of the CDR3 is 16 residues. Losses at the gene ends were 5 bases for V and 4 bases for J; bases not matched to a gene: 10. The germline gives CDR1 MNHNS, CDR2 SASEGT. The CDR3 here is CASSMMDRRYNEKLFF. The DNA of the CDR3 is TGTGCCAGCAGTATGATGGACAGGCGATATAATGAAAAACTGTTTTTT.

This clonotype was picked up many times. V is TRBV28 and J is TRBJ2-7; D not certain. The length of the CDR3 is 10 residues. The V end lost 8 bases, the J end lost 7 bases, and 9 bases lay between the germline ends. Per the germline V gene, CDR1 is MDHEN and CDR2 is SYDVKM. The CDR3 bases are TGTGCCAGCGGGTCCTTAGAGCAGTACTTC. Its protein product is CASGSLEQYF. Filled out from reference TRBV28 and TRBJ2-7, the complete variable domain reads DVKVTQSSRYLVKRTGEKVFLECVQDMDHENMFWYRQDPGLGLRLIYFSYDVKMKEKGDIPEGYSVSREKKERFSLILESASTNQTSMYLCASGSLEQYFGPGTRLTVT.

This clonotype has ten or more counts. The chain is built from TRBV20-1 and TRBJ1-6; 7 bases are a match to TRBD1. The CDR3 spans 14 residues. The V and J ends lost 5 bases and 8 bases, in that order; junction bases with no gene match: 9. Looked up from germline, CDR1 is DFQATT and CDR2 is SNEGSKA (reference sequence). CDR3 DNA: TGCAGTGCTGAGTACGGGACAGCAGATTCACCCCTCCACTTT. Protein: CSAEYGTADSPLHF.